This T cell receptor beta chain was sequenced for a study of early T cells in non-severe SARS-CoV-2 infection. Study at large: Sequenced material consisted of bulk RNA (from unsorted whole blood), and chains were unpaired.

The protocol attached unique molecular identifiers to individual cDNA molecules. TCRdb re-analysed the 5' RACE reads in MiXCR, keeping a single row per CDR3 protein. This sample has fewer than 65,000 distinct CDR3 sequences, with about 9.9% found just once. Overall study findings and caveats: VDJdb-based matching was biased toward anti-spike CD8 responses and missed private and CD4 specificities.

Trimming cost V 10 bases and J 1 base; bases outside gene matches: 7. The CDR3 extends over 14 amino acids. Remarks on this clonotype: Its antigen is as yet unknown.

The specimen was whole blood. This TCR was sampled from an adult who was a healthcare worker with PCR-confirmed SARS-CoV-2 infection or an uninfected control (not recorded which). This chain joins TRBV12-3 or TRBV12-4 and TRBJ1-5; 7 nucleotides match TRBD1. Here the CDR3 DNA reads TGTGCCACCAGGGAGGGGGCGAGCAATCAGCCCCAGCATTTT. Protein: CATREGASNQPQHF.